This is a list of T cell receptor beta chains from one sample in a study of T cell responses to AZD1222 COVID-19 vaccine. The table came from immunoSEQ multiplex PCR; TCRdb's copy has only in-frame clones and leaves some out. The sample includes about 69,000 clones, 86% of them seen just once. Source: peripheral blood, taken on day 0 of AZD1222 vaccination. The origin of the receptors is an adult in good health. Both conserved end residues are part of each CDR3. Fields, in order: D gene, J gene, clone size, V gene, CDR3 length, CDR3 protein, CDR3 DNA. D genes are given only for firm matches. Size is stated for part of the rows, as once, few or many counts, or as a class when the clone is expanded.

>-|TRBJ1-6|-|TRBV6-1|15
CASSEGAGLNSPLHF
TGTGCCAGCAGTGAAGGGGCGGGCTTAAATTCACCCCTCCACTTT
>TRBD2|TRBJ2-2|-|TRBV7-2|15
CASSLGGGNTGELFF
TGTGCCAGCAGCTTAGGCGGGGGGAACACCGGGGAGCTGTTTTTT
>-|TRBJ2-1|once|TRBV2|14
CASSERFIYNEQFF
TGTGCCAGCAGTGAAAGGTTTATCTACAATGAGCAGTTCTTC
>-|TRBJ1-2|-|TRBV11-2|12
CASSSKIYGYTF
TGTGCCAGCAGCTCTAAGATCTATGGCTACACCTTC
>-|TRBJ1-5|-|TRBV28|14
CASTPGGGEEPQHF
TGTGCCAGCACCCCCGGGGGAGGGGAGGAGCCCCAGCATTTT
>-|TRBJ2-2|-|TRBV29-1|12
CSVVLGSGELFF
TGCAGCGTTGTGTTGGGAAGCGGGGAGCTGTTTTTT
>-|TRBJ1-4|once|TRBV5-1|16
CASSLGTYTTNEKLFF
TGCGCCAGCAGCTTAGGGACGTATACAACTAATGAAAAACTGTTTTTT
>-|TRBJ1-1|-|TRBV6-1|15
CASSERWTENTEAFF
TGTGCCAGCAGTGAAAGGTGGACGGAAAACACTGAAGCTTTCTTT
>TRBD2|TRBJ2-1|-|TRBV5-1|17
CASSAATSGGGYNEQFF
TGCGCCAGCAGCGCCGCAACTAGCGGAGGAGGGTACAATGAGCAGTTCTTC
>-|TRBJ1-1|-|TRBV19|14
CASSLWGMNTEAFF
TGTGCCAGTAGTCTATGGGGTATGAACACTGAAGCTTTCTTT
>TRBD1|TRBJ2-2|once|TRBV19|16
CASSTFPGQGSWELFF
TGTGCCAGTAGTACATTCCCGGGACAGGGTTCTTGGGAGCTGTTTTTT
>-|TRBJ1-1|-|TRBV19|13
CASSIRAGEEAFF
TGTGCCAGTAGTATTAGGGCAGGGGAGGAAGCTTTCTTT
>-|TRBJ1-6|-|TRBV15|12
CATSSLNSPLHF
TGTGCCACCAGCAGCCTCAATTCACCCCTCCACTTT
>-|TRBJ1-5|-|TRBV6-2/TRBV6-3|14
CASSSGASNQPQHF
TGTGCCAGCAGCTCAGGGGCATCCAATCAGCCCCAGCATTTT
>TRBD1|TRBJ2-1|-|TRBV4-1|15
CASSQEGQALQEQFF
TGCGCCAGCAGCCAAGAGGGACAGGCCCTGCAGGAGCAGTTCTTC
>-|TRBJ1-1|-|TRBV7-8|14
CASSLVAPNTEAFF
TGTGCCAGCAGCTTAGTTGCCCCGAACACTGAAGCTTTCTTT
>-|TRBJ2-1|-|TRBV30|15
CAWSVRVGVRNEQFF
TGTGCCTGGAGTGTACGGGTGGGGGTTAGGAATGAGCAGTTCTTC
>-|TRBJ2-2|-|TRBV28|12
CASRKATGELFF
TGTGCCAGCAGGAAAGCAACCGGGGAGCTGTTTTTT
>-|TRBJ2-1|once|TRBV5-1|17
CASSFRDFSSSYNEQFF
TGCGCCAGCAGCTTCCGGGACTTTTCGAGCTCCTACAATGAGCAGTTCTTC
>TRBD1|TRBJ2-7|-|TRBV15|15
CATSRADREIHEQYF
TGTGCCACCAGCAGAGCGGACAGGGAAATCCACGAGCAGTACTTC
>-|TRBJ1-1|few|TRBV30|13
CAWSPDIGTEAFF
TGTGCCTGGTCTCCGGATATCGGCACTGAAGCTTTCTTT
>-|TRBJ2-2|-|TRBV30|13
CAWSEGVAGELFF
TGTGCCTGGAGTGAAGGGGTTGCCGGGGAGCTGTTTTTT
>TRBD1|TRBJ1-1|-|TRBV7-8|14
CASRRGGADTEAFF
TGTGCCAGCAGGAGAGGGGGCGCGGACACTGAAGCTTTCTTT
>-|TRBJ1-5|-|TRBV2|15
CASSEARGAGQPQHF
TGTGCCAGCAGTGAAGCCCGGGGGGCGGGTCAGCCCCAGCATTTT
>-|TRBJ1-1|-|TRBV10-3|11
CAISEEENSFF
TGTGCCATCAGTGAGGAGGAAAACTCTTTCTTT
>-|TRBJ2-7|-|TRBV7-2|13
CASSFGQGGEQYF
TGTGCCAGCAGCTTTGGTCAGGGCGGCGAGCAGTACTTC
>-|TRBJ1-1|once|TRBV7-2|14
CASSLWGGPTEAFF
TGTGCCAGCAGCTTATGGGGGGGGCCGACTGAAGCTTTCTTT
>-|TRBJ1-1|-|TRBV14|14
CASSQGGIRTEAFF
TGTGCCAGCAGCCAAGGGGGGATTAGGACTGAAGCTTTCTTT
>-|TRBJ2-7|-|TRBV29-1|11
CSVQGTYEQYF
TGCAGCGTGCAGGGAACCTACGAGCAGTACTTC
>-|TRBJ1-5|-|TRBV29-1|13
CSVGNRNNQPQHF
TGCAGCGTTGGGAATCGCAACAATCAGCCCCAGCATTTT
>TRBD1|TRBJ2-7|-|TRBV27|12
CASGRGYAEQYF
TGTGCCAGCGGCAGGGGGTACGCCGAGCAGTACTTC